Listed here are 15 T cell receptor beta chains from one sample, sequenced in a study of T cell responses to AZD1222 COVID-19 vaccine. Profiled with immunoSEQ multiplex PCR; TCRdb holds only in-frame clones, not every one. Of 90,000 to 140,000 clones detected, approximately 87% appear once; the ten largest clones hold under 3%. The sequenced sample was peripheral blood, obtained on day 0 of AZD1222 vaccination. Receptors originate from an adult in good health.

The rearrangement uses TRBV4-1 and TRBJ2-7; D not resolved. The CDR3 is made up of 13 amino acids. V was cut by 3 bases and J by 6 bases, with 12 bases left in between. In germline, CDR1 is MGHRA, CDR2 YSYEKL. The CDR3 protein is CASSHTTSLEQYF. DNA of the CDR3: TGCGCCAGCAGCCATACCACCTCACTCGAGCAGTACTTC.

The chain combines TRBV28 with TRBJ1-3; TRBD1 aligns across 7 bases. CDR1 MDHEN and CDR2 SYDVKM come from the germline V gene. The CDR3 has 16 residues. With V trimmed by 8 bases and J by 2 bases, 12 bases remained unmatched. The CDR3 loop is CASWRGQGVAGNTIYF. CDR3 DNA sequence: TGTGCCAGCTGGAGGGGTCAGGGGGTCGCTGGAAACACCATATATTTT.

This chain links TRBV7-2 with TRBJ2-5; a weak D match, TRBD2 (6 bases). The V gene lost 6 bases and the J gene lost 1 base, with 15 bases spanning the gap. The CDR3 extends over 15 amino acids. CDR1 is SGHTA, CDR2 FQGNSA, per germline. The DNA for the CDR3 is TGTGCCAGCAGTCAAGTATATAGCGGCCAAGAGACCCAGTACTTC. Translating it yields CASSQVYSGQETQYF.

The chain has TRBV11-3 and TRBJ1-4; D unclear. The ends were cut back, 1 base at V and 4 bases at J, with 10 bases in the middle. CDR1 SGHNT and CDR2 YENEEA come from the germline V gene. The CDR3 contains 15 residues. CDR3 in DNA: TGTGCCAGCAGCTTAGCTCCCGGGGATAATGAAAAACTGTTTTTT. It yields the protein CASSLAPGDNEKLFF.

The chain couples TRBV28 to TRBJ1-1, with 7 bases matching TRBD1. V gave up 5 bases and J gave up 7 bases; unmatched junction bases: 13. CDR3 size: 15 residues. CDR1 is MDHEN, CDR2 SYDVKM, per germline. Here the CDR3 reads CASSPHPGQKHEAFF. The CDR3 DNA sequence: TGTGCCAGCAGTCCGCATCCGGGACAGAAACATGAAGCTTTCTTT.

J is TRBJ1-2 and V is TRBV28; D gene ambiguous. The CDR3 covers 12 residues. CDR1 MDHEN and CDR2 SYDVKM come from the germline V gene. Trimming removed 2 bases from V and 1 base from J, with 2 bases in between. CDR3 in amino acids: CASSLVNYGYTF. CDR3 in DNA: TGTGCCAGCAGTTTAGTTAACTATGGCTACACCTTC.

On this clone: A read error may account for a junction end that differs from germline. V usage is TRBV4-3 and J usage is TRBJ2-6; D remains ambiguous. The CDR3 spans 16 residues. Germline CDR1 is LGHNA and CDR2 is YSLEER. CDR3 nucleotides: TGCGCCAGCAGCGAAGAGGCGTCTTCTGGGGCCAACGTCCTGACTTTC. Translation: CASSEEASSGANVLTF.

The chain employs TRBV2 and TRBJ2-1; perhaps TRBD2 as D (5 bases). The CDR3 spans 12 residues. Trimming removed 8 bases at V and 8 bases at J, with 13 bases between. Per the germline V gene, CDR1 is SNHLY and CDR2 is FYNNEI. The CDR3 region has the DNA TGTGCCAGCGACCCTGGAGGAGATGAGCAGTTCTTC. Translating it yields CASDPGGDEQFF.

The gene calls are TRBV27 and TRBJ2-1; D gene unclear. The germline V and J ends were trimmed by 4 bases and 5 bases, with 9 bases remaining between them. Germline V gene data show CDR1 as MNHEY and CDR2 as SMNVEV (reference sequence). This CDR3 comprises 13 residues. For the CDR3, the DNA is TGTGCCAGCAGTTCAGAAACTAACAATGAGCAGTTCTTC. Its protein product is CASSSETNNEQFF.

This rearrangement joins TRBV28 to TRBJ1-1, with TRBD1 matching 9 bases. V shed 5 bases and J 10 bases; nucleotides not matched to a gene: 8. The length of the CDR3 is 13 residues. Germline V lookup: CDR1 MDHEN, CDR2 SYDVKM. The CDR3 sequence is CASSTGGAWGAFF. CDR3 coding DNA: TGTGCCAGCAGTACAGGGGGCGCATGGGGAGCTTTCTTT.

The rearrangement joins TRBV19 to TRBJ1-4; TRBD1 matches at 8 bases. CDR1 and CDR2 from the germline V gene are LNHDA and SQIVND (reference sequence). J lost 8 bases, V lost 5 bases, and 10 bases had no gene match. This CDR3 contains 15 residues. The CDR3 DNA reads as TGTGCCAGTAGTCCGCAGCGGACAGGGAGGGAAAAACTGTTTTTT. Its translation is CASSPQRTGREKLFF.

The gene calls are TRBV12-3 or TRBV12-4 and TRBJ1-1; D may be TRBD1 (6 bases). Deletions cut 6 bases from V and 8 bases from J, with 13 bases between. This CDR3 spans 12 amino acids. The CDR3 DNA reads as TGTGCCAGCAGGTACCAGGGGACGGAAGCTTTCTTT. It encodes CASRYQGTEAFF.

There are a few counts of this clone. The rearrangement joins TRBV6-5 to TRBJ2-1; TRBD2 might be the D (5 bases). The V gene's germline CDR1 is MNHEY and CDR2 SVGAGI. Trimming left V 11 bases short and J 0 bases short, with 14 bases between. This CDR3 region has 14 residues. The CDR3 protein is CAVKRRSSYNEQFF. The CDR3 DNA reads TGTGCCGTAAAACGGAGGAGCTCCTACAATGAGCAGTTCTTC.

This chain links TRBV19 with TRBJ1-1; D unclear. In germline, CDR1 is LNHDA, CDR2 SQIVND (reference sequence). The CDR3 length is 14 residues. The V end was cut by 2 bases, the J end by 0 bases, with 7 bases between. CDR3 nucleotide sequence: TGTGCCAGTAGTATAATGGGATTGAACACTGAAGCTTTCTTT. Amino acids: CASSIMGLNTEAFF.

The rearrangement links TRBV5-8 to TRBJ1-2; 7 nucleotides agree with TRBD1. This CDR3 is 14 amino acids long. Germline trimming cut 2 bases from V and 2 bases from J; bases unmatched to any gene: 3. CDR1 is SGHTS and CDR2 is YDEGEE in the germline V gene. The CDR3 DNA reads TGTGCCAGCAGCTTTTGGGACAGCAACTATGGCTACACCTTC. It yields the protein CASSFWDSNYGYTF.